The rows below give T cell receptor beta chains drawn from one sample of a study of CD8 T cell repertoires and HIV-1 epitope variants. The method was immunoSEQ multiplex PCR; TCRdb's version includes in-frame clones alone and lacks a portion of them. The data show thousands of clones, approximately 70% seen once. Their target antigens are unknown. Sequencing was done on a sample of cultured CD8+ T cells derived from PBMCs. These receptors were obtained from a male donor with HIV. The CDR3 runs from the conserved cysteine through the conserved F or W. The D gene is left open where the match is weak. Size is omitted from some rows. Given values are once, few, many or a class for expanded clones.

d_call,v_call,clone_size,j_call,cdr3_nt,cdr3_aa
NA,TRBV30,once,TRBJ2-4,TGTGCCTGGACTAACGGTTTTGAGGACATTCAGTACTTC,CAWTNGFEDIQYF
TRBD1,TRBV5-4,NA,TRBJ2-7,TGTGCCAGCAGCCGTCGACAGGGGAACGAGCAGTACTTC,CASSRRQGNEQYF
TRBD2,TRBV11-2,few,TRBJ2-7,TGTGCCAGCAGCTTAACCCCGGAGCTAGCGGGAGTGTATGAGCAGTACTTC,CASSLTPELAGVYEQYF
TRBD2,TRBV9,NA,TRBJ2-2,TGTGCCAGCAGCGTAGACCCACTAGCGGGGGAAACCGGGGAGCTGTTTTTT,CASSVDPLAGETGELFF
NA,TRBV28,few,TRBJ1-6,TGTGCCAGCTCCTCTAATTCACCCCTCCACTTT,CASSSNSPLHF
NA,TRBV19,NA,TRBJ2-2,TGTGCCAGTAGTATAGGGGGCACCGGGGAGCTGTTTTTT,CASSIGGTGELFF
NA,TRBV5-1,NA,TRBJ2-5,TGCGCCAGCAGCTTGGAGGGGCAGGGGACCCAGTACTTC,CASSLEGQGTQYF
NA,TRBV28,NA,TRBJ2-7,TGTGCCAGCAGTCCGTGGGACTTCTCCTACGAGCAGTACTTC,CASSPWDFSYEQYF
TRBD1,TRBV7-2,few,TRBJ1-2,TGTGCCAGCAGCTCTGACAGGGGCAACTATGGCTACACCTTC,CASSSDRGNYGYTF
NA,TRBV29-1,medium-sized,TRBJ2-2,TGCAGCGTCTTGAAGGGCACCGGGGAGCTGTTTTTT,CSVLKGTGELFF
NA,TRBV7-2,NA,TRBJ2-7,TGTGCCAGCAGCCAATTTATAAACTACGAGCAGTACTTC,CASSQFINYEQYF
NA,TRBV9,few,TRBJ1-3,TGTGCCAGCAGCCGACCCTCCTCCCGCAGCCGGGAAGGGGCTGGAAACACCATATATTTT,CASSRPSSRSREGAGNTIYF
NA,TRBV19,few,TRBJ2-7,TGTGCCAGCGGGGGACAGCCCTACGAGCAGTACTTC,CASGGQPYEQYF
TRBD1,TRBV15,NA,TRBJ1-5,TGTGCCACCAGCAGAGGACAGGGATCGGGTCAGCCCCAGCATTTT,CATSRGQGSGQPQHF
TRBD1,TRBV6-6,NA,TRBJ1-1,TGTGCCAGCAGTTACTCGACAGGGGGCAACGCTGAAGCTTTCTTT,CASSYSTGGNAEAFF
NA,TRBV19,NA,TRBJ1-1,TGTGCCAGTAGTTTGCAGGGGAACACTGAAGCTTTCTTT,CASSLQGNTEAFF
TRBD1,TRBV5-1,NA,TRBJ1-5,TGCGCCAGCAGCTTGGGGGACAGTAACAATCAGCCCCAGCATTTT,CASSLGDSNNQPQHF
NA,TRBV5-4,few,TRBJ2-2,TGTGCCAGCAGCTTGGTAGTGGGGGGCTCCCCCGGGGAGCTGTTTTTT,CASSLVVGGSPGELFF
NA,TRBV29-1,NA,TRBJ2-5,TGCAGCGTTGAATGGGTTAGCGGAAACCTGCAAGAGACCCAGTACTTC,CSVEWVSGNLQETQYF
TRBD1,TRBV28,NA,TRBJ2-5,TGTGCCAGCAGTTTTGCGTCCGATGTCCCTGCAGGGGGAGACGGCGAAGAGACCCAGTACTTC,CASSFASDVPAGGDGEETQYF
TRBD2,TRBV30,NA,TRBJ2-7,TGTGCCTGGAACCTTAAGACTAGCCTCTACGAGCAGTACTTC,CAWNLKTSLYEQYF
NA,TRBV5-4,once,TRBJ1-2,TGCGCCAGCAGCCAAGATCCCGTCGAACTCGACTATGGCTACACCTTC,CASSQDPVELDYGYTF
TRBD1,TRBV7-9,few,TRBJ2-7,TGTGCCAGCAGCTTAGTCCCGGACAGGGGCTACGAGCAGTACTTC,CASSLVPDRGYEQYF
TRBD1,TRBV13,NA,TRBJ2-7,TGTGCCAGCAGCTTAGGGACAGGGGCTTCCTACGAGCAGTACTTC,CASSLGTGASYEQYF
NA,TRBV19,NA,TRBJ2-1,TGTGCCAGTAGTATAGGAGCCGGGAATGAGCAGTTCTTC,CASSIGAGNEQFF
NA,TRBV28,medium-sized,TRBJ2-7,TGTGCCAGCAGCGAATCAATAGGACAAGCCTACGAGCAGTACTTC,CASSESIGQAYEQYF
NA,TRBV27,NA,TRBJ1-1,TGTGCCAGCAGTTCATTAGGCGGATTGAACACTGAAGCTTTCTTT,CASSSLGGLNTEAFF
NA,TRBV4-2,few,TRBJ2-7,TGTGCCAGCAGCCCTACAGGCGGGCGGGACGAGCAGTACTTC,CASSPTGGRDEQYF
NA,TRBV4-3,NA,TRBJ2-1,TGCGCCAGCAGCCAAGTAGCCACGGACAATGAGCAGTTCTTC,CASSQVATDNEQFF
TRBD2,TRBV7-8,NA,TRBJ2-1,TGTGCCAGCAGCCCGACTAGCGGGGGGGCAAATGAGCAGTTCTTC,CASSPTSGGANEQFF
NA,TRBV19,NA,TRBJ2-2,TGTGCCAGTAAAGTTGTGGACATGATGTCATGGTACGCCGGGGAGCTGTTTTTT,CASKVVDMMSWYAGELFF
NA,TRBV11-3,few,TRBJ2-1,TGTGCCAGCAGTTTCCGGTCGTACAATGAGCAGTTCTTC,CASSFRSYNEQFF
NA,TRBV4-3,NA,TRBJ1-3,TGCGCCAGCAGCCAAGATAGAGCGGGGGCTGGAAACACCATATATTTT,CASSQDRAGAGNTIYF
NA,TRBV9,NA,TRBJ2-2,TGTGCCAGCAGCGTAGGGGACATAAGCACCGGGGAGCTGTTTTTT,CASSVGDISTGELFF
TRBD1,TRBV13,few,TRBJ1-5,TGTGCCAGCAGCCTTGGGACAGGGTATCAGCCCCAGCATTTT,CASSLGTGYQPQHF
NA,TRBV10-3,NA,TRBJ1-6,TGTGCCATCAGTGAGTCGGGGAGGGATTCACCCCTCCACTTT,CAISESGRDSPLHF
NA,TRBV6-1,NA,TRBJ2-2,TGTGCCAGCAGCTCCGGGACTCTTAACACCGGGGAGCTGTTTTTT,CASSSGTLNTGELFF
NA,TRBV29-1,NA,TRBJ1-2,TGCAGCACGACTCAGGGGAGCTATGGCTACACCTTC,CSTTQGSYGYTF
NA,TRBV7-2,few,TRBJ2-7,TGTGCCAGCAGCTTAGGGACATTGAGCTCCTACGAGCAGTACTTC,CASSLGTLSSYEQYF
NA,TRBV9,NA,TRBJ2-2,TGTGCCAGCAGCGTAACTGGGAACACCGGGGAGCTGTTTTTT,CASSVTGNTGELFF
NA,TRBV28,NA,TRBJ2-7,TGTGCCAGCAGTTTTGCCCCGGGCCTCTACGAGCAGTACTTC,CASSFAPGLYEQYF
TRBD1,TRBV6-5,NA,TRBJ2-7,TGTGCCAGCAGTTACGGGCAGGGGGCCAGTTACGAGCAGTACTTC,CASSYGQGASYEQYF
NA,TRBV9,NA,TRBJ1-5,TGTGCCAGCAGCGTAGAGGGAGATCAGCCCCAGCATTTT,CASSVEGDQPQHF
NA,TRBV6-1,NA,TRBJ2-6,TGTGCCAGCAGTGAAGCGACGAGGGTGACAGGCACTGCCAACGTCCTGACTTTC,CASSEATRVTGTANVLTF
TRBD1,TRBV5-6,large,TRBJ1-2,TGTGCCAGCAGCGATCCCGGGACAGGGGTCCTCGGTGCCTTC,CASSDPGTGVLGAF
NA,TRBV19,NA,TRBJ1-4,TGTGCCAGTAGTAAGGGTGCGGAAAAACTGTTTTTT,CASSKGAEKLFF
NA,TRBV5-5,NA,TRBJ2-7,TGTGCCAGCAGCTTGGGAGGAGCCCCCTACGAGCAGTACTTC,CASSLGGAPYEQYF